This is a list of T cell receptor beta chains from one sample in a study of CD8 T cells in ankylosing spondylitis. From the 5' RACE reads, TCRdb called clonotypes with MiXCR, one entry per CDR3 protein. This sample yields over 700,000 distinct CDR3 sequences, of which roughly 19% are seen a single time; over 15% belongs to the top ten. Material: blood, either unsorted or a sorted T cell fraction (not recorded which). Receptors were obtained from a male donor with ankylosing spondylitis. CDR3s include the opening cysteine and the closing phenylalanine or tryptophan. A D gene is named only where the DNA matches it firmly. The size entry is marked missing in some rows and otherwise reads once, few, many or a size class.

size: .; J: TRBJ2-5; V: TRBV5-1; D: TRBD2; CDR3: CASSLESGGWETQYF; DNA: TGCGCCAGCAGCTTGGAGAGCGGGGGTTGGGAGACCCAGTACTTC
size: .; J: TRBJ2-7; V: TRBV29-1; D: TRBD2; CDR3: CSVASGGPSYEQYF; DNA: TGCAGCGTTGCAAGCGGGGGCCCCTCCTACGAGCAGTACTTC
size: many; J: TRBJ2-7; V: TRBV5-6; D: TRBD1; CDR3: CASSLPGTGSSYEQYF; DNA: TGTGCCAGCAGCCTCCCCGGGACAGGGAGCTCCTACGAGCAGTACTTC
size: .; J: TRBJ2-3; V: TRBV7-3; D: .; CDR3: CASSLAGRGTDTQYF; DNA: TGTGCCAGCAGCTTAGCGGGAAGGGGCACAGATACGCAGTATTTT
size: .; J: TRBJ1-1; V: TRBV9; D: .; CDR3: CASSVAGTLNTEAFF; DNA: TGTGCCAGCAGCGTAGCCGGGACATTGAACACTGAAGCTTTCTTT
size: .; J: TRBJ2-7; V: TRBV20-1; D: .; CDR3: CSARDPGGFHEQYF; DNA: TGCAGTGCTAGAGATCCCGGTGGATTCCACGAGCAGTACTTC
size: .; J: TRBJ1-5; V: TRBV6-1; D: .; CDR3: CASSGVGTSNQPQHF; DNA: TGTGCCAGCAGTGGAGTAGGGACAAGCAATCAGCCCCAGCATTTT
size: .; J: TRBJ1-2; V: TRBV30; D: TRBD1; CDR3: CAWSVDRGQDYGYTF; DNA: TGTGCCTGGAGTGTGGACAGGGGGCAAGACTATGGCTACACCTTC
size: .; J: TRBJ2-7; V: TRBV11-1; D: TRBD2; CDR3: CASSYLAGVTYEQYF; DNA: TGTGCCAGCAGCTATCTAGCGGGGGTCACCTACGAGCAGTACTTC
size: .; J: TRBJ1-2; V: TRBV7-9; D: .; CDR3: CASSPTLGYGYTF; DNA: TGTGCCAGCAGCCCCACGTTGGGGTATGGCTACACCTTC
size: few; J: TRBJ1-1; V: TRBV5-6; D: .; CDR3: CASSLPGGSRRNTEAFF; DNA: TGTGCCAGCAGCTTACCCGGGGGCAGTCGGAGGAACACTGAAGCTTTCTTT
size: .; J: TRBJ1-1; V: TRBV5-1; D: .; CDR3: CASSPKTGTNTEAFF; DNA: TGCGCCAGCAGCCCTAAGACAGGTACGAACACTGAAGCTTTCTTT
size: .; J: TRBJ1-1; V: TRBV12-3/TRBV12-4; D: .; CDR3: CASSYTPLLNTEAFF; DNA: TGTGCCAGCAGCTATACCCCTTTACTAAACACTGAAGCTTTCTTT
size: .; J: TRBJ2-7; V: TRBV20-1; D: TRBD1; CDR3: CSAPPPGQETYEQYF; DNA: TGCAGTGCACCCCCACCCGGACAGGAAACCTACGAGCAGTACTTC
size: few; J: TRBJ1-6; V: TRBV20-1; D: .; CDR3: CSASRGLHSPLHF; DNA: TGCAGTGCTAGTCGGGGACTTCATTCACCCCTCCACTTT
size: .; J: TRBJ2-1; V: TRBV5-4; D: TRBD2; CDR3: CASSLPGGLGEQFF; DNA: TGTGCCAGCAGCTTACCGGGGGGGCTGGGTGAGCAGTTCTTC
size: .; J: TRBJ2-3; V: TRBV20-1; D: TRBD2; CDR3: CSAIFWGSGGRDTQYF; DNA: TGCAGTGCTATTTTCTGGGGTAGCGGGGGTCGAGATACGCAGTATTTT
size: .; J: TRBJ1-4; V: TRBV5-1; D: .; CDR3: CASSLGVTENEKLFF; DNA: TGCGCCAGCAGCTTGGGAGTGACAGAAAATGAAAAACTGTTTTTT
size: .; J: TRBJ2-7; V: TRBV29-1; D: TRBD1; CDR3: CSAGTDAYEQYF; DNA: TGCAGCGCTGGGACAGACGCCTACGAGCAGTACTTC
size: .; J: TRBJ1-1; V: TRBV5-1; D: TRBD1; CDR3: CASSWDREWGEAFF; DNA: TGCGCCAGCAGCTGGGACAGGGAATGGGGTGAAGCTTTCTTT
size: .; J: TRBJ2-7; V: TRBV5-5; D: TRBD1; CDR3: CASSLRTGLFYEQYF; DNA: TGTGCCAGCAGCTTACGGACAGGGTTGTTTTACGAGCAGTACTTC
size: .; J: TRBJ2-7; V: TRBV29-1; D: TRBD1; CDR3: CSAATGVGEQYF; DNA: TGCAGCGCAGCCACAGGGGTGGGCGAGCAGTACTTC
size: many; J: TRBJ2-7; V: TRBV5-1; D: TRBD1; CDR3: CASSLAGQGFEQYF; DNA: TGCGCCAGCAGCCTTGCGGGACAGGGTTTCGAGCAGTACTTC
size: few; J: TRBJ1-1; V: TRBV4-1; D: .; CDR3: CASSQVHLGQMNTEAFF; DNA: TGCGCCAGCAGCCAAGTTCATCTCGGACAAATGAACACTGAAGCTTTCTTT
size: many; J: TRBJ2-1; V: TRBV4-3; D: TRBD1; CDR3: CASSQGTGGSYNEQFF; DNA: TGCGCCAGCAGCCAAGGTACAGGGGGTTCCTACAATGAGCAGTTCTTC
size: few; J: TRBJ1-2; V: TRBV20-1; D: .; CDR3: CSARDSRTYGYTF; DNA: TGCAGTGCTAGAGATAGCAGAACCTATGGCTACACCTTC
size: .; J: TRBJ2-1; V: TRBV10-3; D: .; CDR3: CAISESDNEQFF; DNA: TGTGCCATCAGTGAGTCGGACAATGAGCAGTTCTTC
size: few; J: TRBJ1-2; V: TRBV7-2; D: .; CDR3: CASSLAGEGRGYTF; DNA: TGTGCCAGCAGCTTAGCAGGTGAAGGGCGAGGCTACACCTTC
size: few; J: TRBJ2-5; V: TRBV3-1; D: .; CDR3: CASSQSVSRETQYF; DNA: TGTGCCAGCAGCCAAAGTGTCAGCCGGGAGACCCAGTACTTC
size: .; J: TRBJ1-1; V: TRBV7-8; D: .; CDR3: CASRRRDSTEAFF; DNA: TGTGCCAGCAGACGTCGGGACTCCACTGAAGCTTTCTTT
size: few; J: TRBJ2-3; V: TRBV11-1; D: TRBD2; CDR3: CASSVGLVPDTQYF; DNA: TGTGCCAGCAGCGTCGGACTAGTCCCAGATACGCAGTATTTT
size: few; J: TRBJ2-7; V: TRBV5-6; D: TRBD1; CDR3: CASRPSGQPTLFTYEQYF; DNA: TGTGCCAGCAGACCTTCGGGACAGCCTACTTTATTCACCTACGAGCAGTACTTC
size: few; J: TRBJ1-4; V: TRBV12-3/TRBV12-4; D: .; CDR3: CASSPPHNEKLFF; DNA: TGTGCCAGCAGTCCCCCTCATAATGAAAAACTGTTTTTT
size: .; J: TRBJ2-2; V: TRBV4-1; D: TRBD2; CDR3: CASSQEGGSTGELFF; DNA: TGCGCCAGCAGCCAAGAGGGGGGGTCCACCGGGGAGCTGTTTTTT
size: .; J: TRBJ2-7; V: TRBV24-1; D: TRBD1; CDR3: CATSDDRVREQYF; DNA: TGTGCCACCAGTGATGACAGGGTAAGGGAGCAGTACTTC
size: few; J: TRBJ2-1; V: TRBV20-1; D: .; CDR3: CSARGPYNEQFF; DNA: TGCAGTGCGCGGGGGCCTTACAATGAGCAGTTCTTC
size: .; J: TRBJ2-1; V: TRBV10-2; D: .; CDR3: CASSVGDNRDNEQFF; DNA: TGCGCCAGCAGTGTGGGGGACAACCGAGACAATGAGCAGTTCTTC
size: .; J: TRBJ1-1; V: TRBV6-1; D: .; CDR3: CASRPYTQGNTEAFF; DNA: TGTGCCAGCAGACCCTATACTCAGGGCAACACTGAAGCTTTCTTT
size: few; J: TRBJ1-6; V: TRBV13; D: .; CDR3: CASARNSPLHF; DNA: TGTGCCAGCGCGAGAAATTCACCCCTCCACTTT
size: .; J: TRBJ1-1; V: TRBV6-5; D: .; CDR3: CASSYLGGRGATEAFF; DNA: TGTGCCAGCAGTTACCTTGGGGGAAGAGGTGCCACTGAAGCTTTCTTT
size: few; J: TRBJ1-1; V: TRBV11-2; D: .; CDR3: CASSLREPRQSTEAFF; DNA: TGTGCCAGCAGCTTAAGGGAACCCAGACAGTCCACTGAAGCTTTCTTT
size: few; J: TRBJ2-6; V: TRBV12-3/TRBV12-4; D: TRBD1; CDR3: CASSPGTGSAGANVLTF; DNA: TGTGCCAGCAGTCCGGGGACAGGGTCAGCTGGGGCCAACGTCCTGACTTTC
size: few; J: TRBJ1-1; V: TRBV11-2; D: TRBD1; CDR3: CASSPDRGTTEAFF; DNA: TGTGCCAGCAGCCCGGACAGGGGGACCACTGAAGCTTTCTTT
size: few; J: TRBJ2-7; V: TRBV12-5; D: .; CDR3: CASSATFYEQYF; DNA: TGTGCTAGTAGCGCCACCTTCTACGAGCAGTACTTC
size: .; J: TRBJ1-1; V: TRBV3-1; D: .; CDR3: CASSQEGPLGRGLTEAFF; DNA: TGTGCCAGCAGCCAAGAGGGACCACTTGGCAGGGGACTCACTGAAGCTTTCTTT
size: .; J: TRBJ2-3; V: TRBV5-1; D: .; CDR3: CASSLTPTDTQYF; DNA: TGCGCCAGCAGCTTGACCCCTACAGATACGCAGTATTTT
size: .; J: TRBJ1-2; V: TRBV12-3/TRBV12-4; D: .; CDR3: CASSLNFRLGYGYTF; DNA: TGTGCCAGCAGTTTAAACTTCCGGCTCGGATATGGCTACACCTTC
size: .; J: TRBJ1-2; V: TRBV7-9; D: TRBD1; CDR3: CASSLAGQGSYGYTF; DNA: TGTGCCAGCAGCTTAGCCGGACAGGGAAGCTATGGCTACACCTTC
size: .; J: TRBJ2-5; V: TRBV5-1; D: .; CDR3: CASSLGDSGQETQYF; DNA: TGCGCCAGCAGCTTGGGTGATTCGGGTCAAGAGACCCAGTACTTC
size: few; J: TRBJ2-7; V: TRBV12-3/TRBV12-4; D: .; CDR3: CASSFGPSAAYEQYF; DNA: TGTGCCAGCAGTTTTGGACCCTCAGCCGCCTACGAGCAGTACTTC
size: few; J: TRBJ1-5; V: TRBV27; D: .; CDR3: CASRGIGRGPQHF; DNA: TGTGCCAGCAGGGGGATAGGGCGAGGACCCCAGCATTTT
size: .; J: TRBJ2-7; V: TRBV9; D: .; CDR3: CASSVVRGSEGPEQYF; DNA: TGTGCCAGCAGCGTAGTGAGAGGGTCAGAGGGCCCCGAGCAGTACTTC
size: few; J: TRBJ2-3; V: TRBV7-6; D: .; CDR3: CASSLRPLGGTDTQYF; DNA: TGTGCCAGCAGTCTAAGGCCCTTAGGAGGCACAGATACGCAGTATTTT
size: many; J: TRBJ2-7; V: TRBV10-3; D: TRBD2; CDR3: CAISEIAGVTYEQYF; DNA: TGTGCCATCAGTGAAATAGCGGGAGTTACCTACGAGCAGTACTTC
size: .; J: TRBJ2-2; V: TRBV3-1; D: .; CDR3: CASSTHPRSTGELFF; DNA: TGTGCCAGCAGCACACACCCTCGTTCCACCGGGGAGCTGTTTTTT
size: few; J: TRBJ2-1; V: TRBV7-9; D: .; CDR3: CASSSQQGFHYNEQFF; DNA: TGTGCCAGCAGCTCACAACAGGGCTTCCACTACAATGAGCAGTTCTTC